One sample yielded the 12 T cell receptor beta chains listed below, sequenced in a study of CD8+ T cells in alopecia areata. Treatment in this sample: oral pan-JAK inhibitor, 5-10 mg twice daily. Once RNA had been extracted, it was reverse transcribed into cDNA to act as the sequencing template. Using immunoSEQ multiplex PCR, the repertoire was profiled, and TCRdb retains in-frame clones only, with some absent. The sample includes 90,000 to 150,000 clones, around 56% of them seen just once. Specimen: CD4+ T cells sorted from blood, collected at week 4, from a patient treated with tofacitinib. Receptors were obtained from a human donor with alopecia areata.

The table lists this clone with a few counts. The J gene is TRBJ2-3, the V gene TRBV29-1; 7 positions agree with TRBD1. Germline CDR1 reads SQVTM; CDR2 reads ANQGSEA. The ends lost 2 bases at V and 1 base at J; junction bases unmatched: 6. CDR3 length: 15 amino acids. CDR3 DNA sequence: TGCAGCGTTGAAAAGGCCGGACAGGGCACAGATACGCAGTATTTT. This gives the protein CSVEKAGQGTDTQYF.

The chain links TRBV2 to TRBJ2-5, with D unresolved. This CDR3 region has 12 residues. V lost 3 bases, J lost 5 bases, and 7 bases lay in between. CDR1 is SNHLY, CDR2 FYNNEI, per germline. The CDR3 DNA sequence: TGTGCCAGCAGTGAGGCCTTGGAGACCCAGTACTTC. Its protein product is CASSEALETQYF.

The rearrangement uses TRBV6-5 and TRBJ2-3; D not certain. There are 15 residues in the CDR3. Between the trimmed V and J ends, which lost 0 bases and 7 bases, there was a span of 14 bases. The germline V gene encodes CDR1 MNHEY and CDR2 SVGAGI. CDR3 sequence: CASSYSRQPWHTQYF. DNA of the CDR3: TGTGCCAGCAGTTACTCGCGGCAGCCTTGGCATACGCAGTATTTT.

V is TRBV27 and J is TRBJ2-7; 8 nucleotides align to TRBD2. The germline V gene encodes CDR1 MNHEY and CDR2 SMNVEV (reference sequence). V lost 0 bases to trimming and J lost 0 bases; unmatched junction nucleotides: 4. The CDR3 consists of 16 residues. The CDR3 nucleotides are TGTGCCAGCAGTTTATCGAGTCTAGCGGGCTCCTACGAGCAGTACTTC. Translating it yields CASSLSSLAGSYEQYF.

V and J are TRBV19 and TRBJ2-1, with TRBD2 matching 8 bases. From germline, CDR1 is LNHDA and CDR2 SQIVND (reference sequence). The CDR3 consists of 14 residues. With V trimmed by 3 bases and J by 5 bases, 3 bases remained unmatched. The CDR3: CASSIQRGNNEQFF. The DNA of the CDR3 is TGTGCCAGTAGTATCCAGCGGGGGAACAATGAGCAGTTCTTC.

The chain is built from TRBV30 and TRBJ2-3; the D gene is possibly TRBD2 (5 bases). Trimming removed 4 bases from V and 2 bases from J, with 10 bases in between. Per germline, CDR1 GTSNPN and CDR2 SVGIG (reference sequence). The CDR3 sequence is 13 residues long. The DNA of the CDR3 is TGTGCCTGGACTGAGGGCACCACAGATACGCAGTATTTT. It yields the protein CAWTEGTTDTQYF.

V and J are TRBV6-5 and TRBJ2-7; the D gene could be TRBD1 or TRBD2 (5 bases each). The CDR3 contains 14 residues. The germline gives CDR1 MNHEY, CDR2 SVGAGI. Trimming stripped 2 bases from V and 3 bases from J, with 11 bases between. The DNA of the CDR3 is TGTGCCAGCAGTTACGGGACCGCCAACTACGAGCAGTACTTC. It yields the protein CASSYGTANYEQYF.

This rearrangement joins TRBV29-1 to TRBJ1-1; no clear D gene. The CDR3 is made up of 14 amino acids. Germline CDR1 reads SQVTM; CDR2 reads ANQGSEA. Trimming removed 4 bases at V and 0 bases at J, with 12 bases between. The CDR3 loop reads CSVADGLMNTEAFF. Here the CDR3 DNA reads TGCAGCGTTGCGGACGGGCTTATGAACACTGAAGCTTTCTTT.

The chain links TRBV11-2 to TRBJ1-1; 8 bases fit TRBD1. Trimming cost V 4 bases and J 4 bases; bases outside gene matches: 8. The CDR3 is 15 amino acids. Germline V lookup: CDR1 SGHAT, CDR2 FQNNGV. CDR3 loop: CASSSLKDRVTEAFF. CDR3 nucleotide sequence: TGTGCCAGCAGCTCCCTCAAGGACAGGGTCACTGAAGCTTTCTTT.

The rearrangement uses TRBV15 and TRBJ1-2; 10 nucleotides agree with TRBD1. V shed 1 base and J 6 bases; nucleotides not matched to a gene: 2. In germline, CDR1 is LNHNV, CDR2 YYDKDF (reference sequence). The length of the CDR3 is 14 residues. CDR3 DNA: TGTGCCACCAGCAGAGCGGGACAGGGGAATGGCTACACCTTC. This gives the protein CATSRAGQGNGYTF.

This clone was recorded a few times. The J gene is TRBJ1-1, the V gene TRBV2, with TRBD1 matching over 9 bases. Germline V CDR1 and CDR2: SNHLY, FYNNEI. J lost 3 bases, V lost 6 bases, and 11 bases had no gene match. The CDR3 length is 16 residues. CDR3 bases: TGTGCCAGCAGGGGGACAGGGCTCAGTCGAGACACTGAAGCTTTCTTT. It translates to CASRGTGLSRDTEAFF.

V gene TRBV18 combines with J gene TRBJ1-2; the D gene is possibly TRBD1 (6 bases). V was trimmed by 3 bases and J by 8 bases, leaving 19 bases between them. Germline CDR1 KGHSH, CDR2 LQKENI. The CDR3 consists of 15 residues. The CDR3 region has the DNA TGTGCCAGCTCACCCCTCGGCAACAGGGAGGCAGGCTACACCTTC. Translated: CASSPLGNREAGYTF. Combining the CDR3 with reference TRBV18 and TRBJ1-2 gives the whole variable domain NAGVMQNPRHLVRRRGQEARLRCSPMKGHSHVYWYRQLPEEGLKFMVYLQKENIIDESGMPKERFSAEFPKEGPSILRIQQVVRGDSAAYFCASSPLGNREAGYTFGSGTRLTVV.